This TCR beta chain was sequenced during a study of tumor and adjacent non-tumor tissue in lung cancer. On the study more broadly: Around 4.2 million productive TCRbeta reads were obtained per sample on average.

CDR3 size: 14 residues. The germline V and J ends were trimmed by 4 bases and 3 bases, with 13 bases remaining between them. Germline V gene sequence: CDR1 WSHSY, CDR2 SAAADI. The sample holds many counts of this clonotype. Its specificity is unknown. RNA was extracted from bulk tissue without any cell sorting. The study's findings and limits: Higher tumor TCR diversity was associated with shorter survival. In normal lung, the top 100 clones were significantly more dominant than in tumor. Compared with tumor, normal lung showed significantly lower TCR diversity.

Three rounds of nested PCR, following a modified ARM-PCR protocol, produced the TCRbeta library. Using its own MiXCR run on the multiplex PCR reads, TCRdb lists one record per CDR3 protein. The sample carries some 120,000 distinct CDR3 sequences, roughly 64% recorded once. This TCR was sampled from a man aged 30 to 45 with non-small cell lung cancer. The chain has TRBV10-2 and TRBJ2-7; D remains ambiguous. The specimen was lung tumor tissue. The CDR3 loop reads CASSGFSPIYEQYF. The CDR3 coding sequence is TGCGCCAGCAGTGGTTTCTCCCCCATCTACGAGCAGTACTTC.